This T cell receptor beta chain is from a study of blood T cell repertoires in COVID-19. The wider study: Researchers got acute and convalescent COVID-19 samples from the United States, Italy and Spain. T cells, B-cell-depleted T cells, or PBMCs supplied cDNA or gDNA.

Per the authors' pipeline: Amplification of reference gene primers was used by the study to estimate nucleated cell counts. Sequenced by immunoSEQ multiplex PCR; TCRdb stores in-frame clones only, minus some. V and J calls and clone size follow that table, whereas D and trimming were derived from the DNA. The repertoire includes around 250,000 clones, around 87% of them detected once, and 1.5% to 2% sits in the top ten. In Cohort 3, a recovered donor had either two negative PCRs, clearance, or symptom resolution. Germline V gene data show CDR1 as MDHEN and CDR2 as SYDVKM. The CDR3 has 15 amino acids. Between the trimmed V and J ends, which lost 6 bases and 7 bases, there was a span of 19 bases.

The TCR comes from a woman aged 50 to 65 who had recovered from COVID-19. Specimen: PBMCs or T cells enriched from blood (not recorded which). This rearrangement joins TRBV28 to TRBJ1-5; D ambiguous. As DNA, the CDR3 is TGTGCCAGCAGGCCGCGACGGGGAGTGGGGCAGCCCCAGCATTTT. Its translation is CASRPRRGVGQPQHF.